Following are 3 T cell receptor beta chains from one sample sequenced in a study of cytomegalovirus exposure and HLA in healthy donors. The PCR ran on 60 Vbeta and 13 Jbeta primers. The table came from immunoSEQ multiplex PCR; TCRdb's copy has only in-frame clones and leaves some out. This table lists 77,000 or so clones. The sample consisted of PBMCs. The receptors originated from a man aged 25 to 40 in good health and CMV-seronegative.

In nucleotides, the CDR3 is TGCGCCAGCAGCCGCGGGACAGGGCGGGCAGATACGCAGTATTTT. Encoded protein: CASSRGTGRADTQYF. The V gene is TRBV4-1, the J gene TRBJ2-3, with 9 bases lining up with TRBD1. The germline CDR1 and CDR2 sequences are MGHRA and YSYEKL. The CDR3 loop spans 15 amino acids. J was trimmed by 4 bases and V by 4 bases; bases with no gene match: 6.

The chain uses TRBV4-3 and TRBJ2-7; no clear D gene. The CDR3 loop spans 15 amino acids. Germline V gives CDR1 LGHNA, CDR2 YSLEER. V was shortened by 0 bases and J by 3 bases, with 12 bases between the two germline ends. Here the CDR3 reads CASSQDDNAVYEQYF. CDR3 DNA sequence: TGCGCCAGCAGCCAAGATGATAACGCGGTCTACGAGCAGTACTTC.

The chain carries TRBV9 and TRBJ2-7, with no clear D. The V end was cut by 0 bases, the J end by 2 bases, with 9 bases between. The CDR3 sequence is 14 residues long. Germline V lookup: CDR1 SGDLS, CDR2 YYNGEE. CDR3 in amino acids: CASSVGVGPYEQYF. The CDR3 coding sequence is TGTGCCAGCAGCGTAGGCGTGGGCCCCTACGAGCAGTACTTC.